This T cell receptor beta chain was found in a study of blood T cell repertoires in COVID-19. Overall study: The samples span acute and convalescent COVID-19 from the United States, Italy and Spain. The analysed material was cDNA or gDNA that came from T cells, B-cell-depleted T cells, or PBMCs.

In the authors' workflow: Reference gene primer amplification gave nucleated cell count estimates. Using immunoSEQ multiplex PCR, the repertoire was profiled, and TCRdb retains in-frame clones only, with some absent. That table gives V, J and clone size, and the DNA gave D and trimming. The sample consists of 200,000 to 250,000 clones, 85% to 90% of them appearing once. CDR1 and CDR2 from the germline V gene are SGHDN and FVKESK. This CDR3 is built from 16 residues. V shed 4 bases and J shed 7 bases, with 22 bases lying between them. Sequencing was carried out using peripheral blood. The chain is built from TRBV14 and TRBJ1-1; D is undetermined. This receptor was identified in a man younger than 35 with active or convalescent COVID-19. This CDR3 is CASSPSDRLPGNEAFF. The CDR3 DNA reads as TGTGCCAGCAGCCCCTCGGACCGGCTTCCCGGGAATGAAGCTTTCTTT.